This TCR beta chain was recorded in a study of shared clonotypes between healthy human individuals. For every subset, genomic DNA was evenly distributed across several immunoSEQ plates. The repertoire was sequenced with immunoSEQ multiplex PCR; TCRdb's copy has only in-frame clones and lacks some. The repertoire holds fewer than 2.5 million clones, with approximately 93% as singletons. The CDR3 is 15 residues long. Germline-derived CDR1 and CDR2 are SNHLY and FYNNEI. V was pared by 6 bases and J by 0 bases, with 14 bases between. Sequencing input: naive CD4+ T cells from PBMCs. Stated subset: CD45RA+ positively selected. This chain connects TRBV2 to TRBJ1-2; D is perhaps TRBD1 (6 bases). This TCR derives from a young man in good health. Some clones in this sample may be carry-over from other donors' samples. CDR3 region: CASRGNRATNYGYTF. CDR3 DNA sequence: TGTGCCAGCAGGGGGAACAGGGCTACTAACTATGGCTACACCTTC.